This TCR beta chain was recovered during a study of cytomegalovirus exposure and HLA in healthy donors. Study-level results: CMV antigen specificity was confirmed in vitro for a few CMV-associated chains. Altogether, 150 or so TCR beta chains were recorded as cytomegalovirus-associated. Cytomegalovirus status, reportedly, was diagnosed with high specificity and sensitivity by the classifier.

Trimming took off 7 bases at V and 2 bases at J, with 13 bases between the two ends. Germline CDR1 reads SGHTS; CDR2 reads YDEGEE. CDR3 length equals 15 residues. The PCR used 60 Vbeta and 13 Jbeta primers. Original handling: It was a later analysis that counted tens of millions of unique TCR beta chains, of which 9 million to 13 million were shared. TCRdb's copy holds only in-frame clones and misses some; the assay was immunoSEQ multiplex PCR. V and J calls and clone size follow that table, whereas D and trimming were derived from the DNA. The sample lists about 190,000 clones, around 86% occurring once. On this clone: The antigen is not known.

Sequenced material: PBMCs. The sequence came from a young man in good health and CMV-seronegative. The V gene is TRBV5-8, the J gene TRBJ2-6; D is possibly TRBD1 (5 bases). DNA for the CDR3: TGTGCCAGCCCCACAGGTGATCCTGGGGCCAACGTCCTGACTTTC. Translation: CASPTGDPGANVLTF. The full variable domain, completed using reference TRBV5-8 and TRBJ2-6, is EAGVTQSPTHLIKTRGQQATLRCSPISGHTSVYWYQQALGLGLQFLLWYDEGEERNRGNFPPRFSGRQFPNYSSELNVNALELEDSALYLCASPTGDPGANVLTFGAGSRLTVL.